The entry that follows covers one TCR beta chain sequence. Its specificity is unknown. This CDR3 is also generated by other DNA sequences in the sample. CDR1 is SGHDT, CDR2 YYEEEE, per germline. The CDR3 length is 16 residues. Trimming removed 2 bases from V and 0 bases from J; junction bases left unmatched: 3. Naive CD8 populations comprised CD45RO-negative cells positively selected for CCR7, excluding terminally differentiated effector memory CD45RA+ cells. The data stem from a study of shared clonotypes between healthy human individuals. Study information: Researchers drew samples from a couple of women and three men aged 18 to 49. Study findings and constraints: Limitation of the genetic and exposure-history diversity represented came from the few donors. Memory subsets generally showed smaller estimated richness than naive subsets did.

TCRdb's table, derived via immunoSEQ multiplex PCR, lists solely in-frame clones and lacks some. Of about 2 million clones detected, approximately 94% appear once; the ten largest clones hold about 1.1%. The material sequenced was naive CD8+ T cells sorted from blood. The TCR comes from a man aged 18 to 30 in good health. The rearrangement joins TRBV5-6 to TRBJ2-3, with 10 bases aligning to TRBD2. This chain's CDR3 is CASSLMTSGSTDTQYF. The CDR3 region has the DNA TGTGCCAGCAGCTTAATGACTAGCGGGAGCACAGATACGCAGTATTTT.